The rows below give T cell receptor beta chains drawn from one sample of a study of a mutant IDH1 vaccine in newly diagnosed glioma. Their cognate antigens are unknown. Profiling relied on immunoSEQ multiplex PCR, and the TCRdb table lists in-frame clones only, not all of them. The table lists just over 60,000 clones, roughly four fifths of them singletons. The sequenced sample was PBMCs, obtained from a glioma patient whose treatment included an IDH1 peptide vaccine. The receptors derive from a man between 25 and 39 years old with glioma. CDR3s include the opening cysteine and the closing phenylalanine or tryptophan. A D gene is named only where the DNA matches it firmly. Part of the rows lack a size; the others show once, few, many or a class for expanded clones.

>medium-sized|TRBV14|TRBD1|TRBJ1-1
TGTGCCAGCAGCCCCGGACAGGGTTTGAACACTGAAGCTTTCTTT
CASSPGQGLNTEAFF
>.|TRBV5-6|.|TRBJ2-7
TGTGCCAGCAGCTTGGATTTGGCGGCAGGATCCTACGAGCAGTACTTC
CASSLDLAAGSYEQYF
>.|TRBV4-1|.|TRBJ2-3
TGCGCCAGCAGCCAGGGGGCTATGGTTTCAGATACGCAGTATTTT
CASSQGAMVSDTQYF
>.|TRBV5-5|TRBD1|TRBJ1-5
TGTGCCAGCAGCTTGAGCGGACAGGGGGCGCGCAATCAGCCCCAGCATTTT
CASSLSGQGARNQPQHF
>few|TRBV7-9|TRBD1|TRBJ1-1
TGTGCCAGCAGCCGAACCGGACAGGGTCCTGAAGCTTTCTTT
CASSRTGQGPEAFF
>.|TRBV11-2|TRBD1|TRBJ1-1
TGTGCCAGCAGCTCCTCGGACAGGGCGGACACTGAAGCTTTCTTT
CASSSSDRADTEAFF
>.|TRBV25-1|TRBD2|TRBJ2-7
TGTGCCAGCAGCGCGGGGGGCGGTTTCGGCGAGCAGTACTTC
CASSAGGGFGEQYF
>.|TRBV10-2|TRBD1|TRBJ2-1
TGCGCCAGCACAAGGACAGGGCACAATGAGCAGTTCTTC
CASTRTGHNEQFF
>once|TRBV11-2|.|TRBJ1-4
TGTGCCAGCAGCCCCCCGTTTGCAACTAATGAAAAACTGTTTTTT
CASSPPFATNEKLFF
>.|TRBV19|TRBD1|TRBJ2-1
TGTGCCAGTAGTATATACCCGGGACAGGGGATAAATGAGCAGTTCTTC
CASSIYPGQGINEQFF
>.|TRBV5-6|TRBD1|TRBJ1-5
TGTGCCAGCAGCGCCGACAGGGGGTTCCAGCCCCAGCATTTT
CASSADRGFQPQHF
>.|TRBV5-1|TRBD2|TRBJ2-3
TGCGCCAGCAGCTTGGCCGGGACTAGCGGGGGTCGCACAGATACGCAGTATTTT
CASSLAGTSGGRTDTQYF
>.|TRBV5-6|.|TRBJ2-3
TGTGCCAGCAGCTTCCCCCGCGGAGGGCCTTTGACAGATACGCAGTATTTT
CASSFPRGGPLTDTQYF
>.|TRBV15|.|TRBJ1-1
TGTGCCACCAGAATGAGGAGGGGTGACACTGAAGCTTTCTTT
CATRMRRGDTEAFF
>.|TRBV6-5|.|TRBJ2-7
TGTGCCAGCAGTTACCTGGCCAATCGGGTGGAGCAGTACTTC
CASSYLANRVEQYF
>.|TRBV13|.|TRBJ2-1
TGTGCCAGCAGCTTGAGTCACAGCAATGAGCAGTTCTTC
CASSLSHSNEQFF
>few|TRBV27|.|TRBJ1-2
TGTGCCAGCACCCCAGCGGGGGGCTCCTATGGCTACACCTTC
CASTPAGGSYGYTF
>.|TRBV19|.|TRBJ2-5
TGTGCCAGTAGTCGAGGACAAAGTCACCAAGAGACCCAGTACTTC
CASSRGQSHQETQYF
>.|TRBV7-6|.|TRBJ1-4
TGTGCCAGCAGCTTAGGCAGAGCAACTAATGAAAAACTGTTTTTT
CASSLGRATNEKLFF
>.|TRBV5-1|.|TRBJ1-5
TGCGCCAGCAGCGGGAGGCTGGGTTTCAGCAATCAGCCCCAGCATTTT
CASSGRLGFSNQPQHF
>once|TRBV10-2|.|TRBJ2-1
TGCGCCAGCACCAAGAGCTCCTACAATGAGCAGTTCTTC
CASTKSSYNEQFF
>.|TRBV5-5|.|TRBJ2-7
TGTGCCAGCAGCCCAGGGTTCTACGAGCAGTACTTC
CASSPGFYEQYF
>.|TRBV29-1|.|TRBJ1-3
TGCAGCGTTGGGGTTATCGCAGGGGCCGGAAACACCATATATTTT
CSVGVIAGAGNTIYF
>few|TRBV6-6|.|TRBJ1-5
TGTGCCAGCAGTTACAGCCGGGACCTTCCTAATCAGCCCCAGCATTTT
CASSYSRDLPNQPQHF
>.|TRBV5-1|.|TRBJ2-3
TGCGCCAGCAGGACCCAGGGTAGCACAGATACGCAGTATTTT
CASRTQGSTDTQYF
>.|TRBV18|.|TRBJ2-5
TGTGCCAGCTCACCCCGGGACTTCGAGACCCAGTACTTC
CASSPRDFETQYF
>.|TRBV5-6|.|TRBJ2-6
TGTGCCAGCATCCTCCGGGGATCTGGGGCCAACGTCCTGACTTTC
CASILRGSGANVLTF
>once|TRBV11-2|TRBD1|TRBJ1-1
TGTGCCAGCAGCCCCAGTAGGGGGCGGGGGACTGAAGCTTTCTTT
CASSPSRGRGTEAFF
>few|TRBV28|.|TRBJ1-5
TGTGCCAGCAGCCTGGAACGGACAGCTTTTAGCAATCAGCCCCAGCATTTT
CASSLERTAFSNQPQHF
>.|TRBV27|TRBD2|TRBJ2-3
TGTGCCAGCCGCCCGACTAGCGGGGTGAGCACAGATACGCAGTATTTT
CASRPTSGVSTDTQYF
>.|TRBV13|TRBD2|TRBJ2-1
TGTGCCAGCAGCTTTAGCGGGGGGGGGCCTCCTCGCAATGAGCAGTTCTTC
CASSFSGGGPPRNEQFF
>.|TRBV9|TRBD2|TRBJ2-3
TGTGCCAGCAGCGCCCCACTAGCGGGAGGTCACACAGATACGCAGTATTTT
CASSAPLAGGHTDTQYF
>.|TRBV5-1|.|TRBJ2-7
TGCGCCAGCAGCTTTGCAGGGGCCGAGCAGTACTTC
CASSFAGAEQYF
>once|TRBV11-2|TRBD2|TRBJ2-3
TGTGCCAGCAGCTTAGCCGCGGGGGGGCTGGATACGCAGTATTTT
CASSLAAGGLDTQYF
>.|TRBV28|.|TRBJ1-3
TGTGCCAGCAGTTTGCCCCTCCGTTCCTCTGGAAACACCATATATTTT
CASSLPLRSSGNTIYF
>.|TRBV4-1|TRBD1|TRBJ2-3
TGCGCCAGCAGCAGACAGGGAGAGTCAGATACGCAGTATTTT
CASSRQGESDTQYF
>.|TRBV6-5|TRBD1|TRBJ1-1
TGTGCCAGCAGTTACGGACAGGGTGTTAAGGACACTGAAGCTTTCTTT
CASSYGQGVKDTEAFF
>.|TRBV7-6|.|TRBJ2-1
TGTGCCAGCAGCTCCCAACAGAGCTCCTACAATGAGCAGTTCTTC
CASSSQQSSYNEQFF
>.|TRBV27|.|TRBJ2-2
TGTGCCAGCAGTTTTAACACCGGGGAGCTGTTTTTT
CASSFNTGELFF
>.|TRBV5-1|.|TRBJ1-1
TGCGCCAGCAGCTTGGCCCCGGGTTTGAACACTGAAGCTTTCTTT
CASSLAPGLNTEAFF
>.|TRBV10-2|TRBD2|TRBJ2-5
TGCGCCAGCAGTGAGCGGGGGGTCTGGGAGACCCAGTACTTC
CASSERGVWETQYF
>.|TRBV6-5|.|TRBJ2-3
TGTGCCAGCACCCGGGGGGCAAACACAGATACGCAGTATTTT
CASTRGANTDTQYF
>few|TRBV19|TRBD1|TRBJ2-4
TGTGCCAGTAGTATGGATGGGACAGGGAATGGGTGGGGGAACATTCAGTACTTC
CASSMDGTGNGWGNIQYF
>.|TRBV2|TRBD1|TRBJ1-1
TGTGCCAGCAGTGGACAGGGATCCACTGAAGCTTTCTTT
CASSGQGSTEAFF
>.|TRBV11-3|.|TRBJ2-2
TGTGCCAGCAGCAACCCAGGGGGGCCCGGGGAGCTGTTTTTT
CASSNPGGPGELFF
>.|TRBV28|.|TRBJ2-5
TGTGCCAGCAATGCTCAGGGGGGACAAGAAGAGACCCAGTACTTC
CASNAQGGQEETQYF
>.|TRBV6-4|.|TRBJ1-2
TGTGCCAGCAGTGCCTATGGGGGCTCTAACTATGGCTACACCTTC
CASSAYGGSNYGYTF
>.|TRBV9|.|TRBJ1-3
TGTGCCAGCAGCGTCCAGGCAACCCTCTCTGGAAACACCATATATTTT
CASSVQATLSGNTIYF
>.|TRBV6-5|TRBD2|TRBJ2-5
TGTGCCAGCAGATCGGGCGGGGGGTTACAAGAGACCCAGTACTTC
CASRSGGGLQETQYF
>.|TRBV7-9|.|TRBJ2-1
TGTGCCAGCAGCTTAGCTTTCGGACAGTCCTACAATGAGCAGTTCTTC
CASSLAFGQSYNEQFF
>once|TRBV6-6|.|TRBJ2-3
TGTGCCAGCAGGGGGGGTGGGAACACAGATACGCAGTATTTT
CASRGGGNTDTQYF
>.|TRBV19|TRBD1|TRBJ2-7
TGTGCCAGTAGTATAGGATCCCGGACAGGGCCTTTATACGAGCAGTACTTC
CASSIGSRTGPLYEQYF
>.|TRBV5-4|.|TRBJ2-5
TGTGCCAGCAGCCCAGGGGGGGGCGGCCAAGAGACCCAGTACTTC
CASSPGGGGQETQYF
>.|TRBV19|.|TRBJ2-5
TGTGCCAGTAGTATAATAGGCATGGGGGTGACCCAGTACTTC
CASSIIGMGVTQYF
>.|TRBV7-2|.|TRBJ1-1
TGTGCCAGCAGCTTTGAAGTCAGGGGAAACACTGAAGCTTTCTTT
CASSFEVRGNTEAFF